These T cell receptor beta chains were read from a single sample in a study of T cells in Graves' hyperthyroidism and ophthalmopathy. TCRdb independently ran MiXCR on the multiplex PCR reads; one entry per CDR3 protein. The sample has around 690,000 distinct CDR3 sequences; 15% to 20% are singletons. The specimen sequenced was blood. The receptors were gathered from a man aged 45-65 years with Graves' hyperthyroidism. Each CDR3 is given with its conserved first and last residue. D genes are given only for firm matches. Clone size, where shown, is once, few, many, or a class for clones that have expanded.

v_call	j_call	d_call	clone_size	cdr3_nt	cdr3_aa
TRBV11-3	TRBJ2-1	TRBD2	many	TGTGCCAGCAGCCTACTAGCGGGAGAGGGCTCCTACAATGAGCAGTTCTTC	CASSLLAGEGSYNEQFF
TRBV20-1	TRBJ2-7	NA	many	TGCAGTGCTCTATCGCCGGGAACCTCCTACGAGCAGTACTTC	CSALSPGTSYEQYF
TRBV28	TRBJ2-7	TRBD1	many	TGTGCCAGCAGTTCCTCATTTCAACAGGGGGCGGTCCTATACGAGCAGTACTTC	CASSSSFQQGAVLYEQYF
TRBV29-1	TRBJ2-3	NA	many	TGCAGCGGAAAAAACAGGGTCTTGGATACGCAGTATTTT	CSGKNRVLDTQYF
TRBV28	TRBJ1-1	NA	few	TGTGCCAGCAGGGATTCAGGCCTTGGAAACACTGAAGCTTTCTTT	CASRDSGLGNTEAFF
TRBV20-1	TRBJ1-1	TRBD1	many	TGCAGTGCTAGCATACAGGGGAGTAACACTGAAGCTTTCTTT	CSASIQGSNTEAFF
TRBV10-3	TRBJ1-6	NA	many	TGTGCCATCAGAGCTCCTTCCAATTCACCCCTCCACTTT	CAIRAPSNSPLHF
TRBV10-3	TRBJ1-6	NA	many	TGTGCCATCAGTGTCCAGGGGAGAAATTCACCCCTCCACTTT	CAISVQGRNSPLHF
TRBV24-1	TRBJ2-7	NA	many	TGTGCCACCAGTGATACACAGGGAAACGAGCAGTACTTC	CATSDTQGNEQYF
TRBV5-1	TRBJ1-2	NA	many	TGCGCCAGCAGCTTGGGGGTAGACGTCTATGGCTACACCTTC	CASSLGVDVYGYTF
TRBV7-3	TRBJ1-6	NA	many	TGTGCCAGCAGCTCGGGGGGGTATAATTCACCCCCCCACTTT	CASSSGGYNSPPHF
TRBV27	TRBJ2-3	NA	NA	TGTGCCAGCAGAACTCCCTCTAGCACAGATACGCAGTATTTT	CASRTPSSTDTQYF
TRBV28	TRBJ2-3	NA	NA	TGTGCCAGTTATACACGGTTTAGCGCGACTAGCACAGATACGCAGTATTTT	CASYTRFSATSTDTQYF
TRBV4-2	TRBJ1-1	NA	NA	TGTGCCAGCAGCCAGCTTTCGAACACTGAAGCTTTCTTT	CASSQLSNTEAFF
TRBV28	TRBJ2-2	NA	few	TGTGCCAGCAGTCGGAGGGGGCCAGGGGAGCTGTTTTTT	CASSRRGPGELFF
TRBV2	TRBJ2-1	TRBD2	many	TGTGCCAGCAGACTGGGACTAGCGGGAGTGTATGAGCAGTTCTTC	CASRLGLAGVYEQFF
TRBV7-7	TRBJ2-7	TRBD1	NA	TGTGCTAGCAGCTCGGGACAGGGACCGGCCTACGAGCAGTACTTC	CASSSGQGPAYEQYF
TRBV11-1	TRBJ1-5	TRBD1	NA	TGTGCCAGCAGCCCGGGGACAGGAACCCAGCATTTT	CASSPGTGTQHF
TRBV9	TRBJ1-2	NA	many	TGTGCCAGCAGCTTACAGGGTAGGGTTGGCTACACCTTC	CASSLQGRVGYTF
TRBV2	TRBJ2-3	TRBD2	many	TGTGCCAGCAGTCAGGGGCTAGCGGGAGTAGGCACGCAGTATTTT	CASSQGLAGVGTQYF
TRBV29-1	TRBJ2-2	NA	many	TGCAGCGTTCCAGCAGCTGGGCGGGCGAACACCGGGGAGCTGTTTTTT	CSVPAAGRANTGELFF
TRBV28	TRBJ2-7	TRBD2	many	TGTGCCAGCAGTCGGATGGTAGCGGGGTCCTACGAGCAGTACTTC	CASSRMVAGSYEQYF
TRBV10-3	TRBJ2-7	NA	many	TGTGCCATCAGTGATCAGGAAACCTACGAGCAGTACTTC	CAISDQETYEQYF
TRBV28	TRBJ1-6	NA	NA	TGTGCCAGCAGGCCCCCGTGGGACTATAATTCACCCCTCCACTTT	CASRPPWDYNSPLHF
TRBV28	TRBJ1-1	NA	many	TGTGCCAGCAGTTTAATTCACACTGAAGCTTTCTTT	CASSLIHTEAFF
TRBV28	TRBJ1-1	NA	NA	TGTGCCAGCAGTGGAACCGGGACAATCACTGAAGCTTTCTTT	CASSGTGTITEAFF
TRBV27	TRBJ2-3	TRBD2	few	TGTGCCAGCAGTGTTAGCGGGAGGGCCGGGGAAGATACGCAGTATTTT	CASSVSGRAGEDTQYF
TRBV7-7	TRBJ2-5	TRBD1	many	TGTGCTAGCAGCATACGACAGGGCGGTGAAGAGACCCAGTACTTC	CASSIRQGGEETQYF
TRBV7-2	TRBJ2-1	NA	few	TGTGCCAGCAGCTTAGGTCAGGGCGCTTTAAATGAGCAGTTCTTC	CASSLGQGALNEQFF
TRBV28	TRBJ1-2	NA	many	TGTGCCAGCAGTGGGGCAGCTAACTATGGCTACACCTTC	CASSGAANYGYTF
TRBV5-5	TRBJ2-3	NA	many	TGTGCCAGCAGCTTGTCGACAGCCCTTAGCACAGATACGCAGTATTTT	CASSLSTALSTDTQYF
TRBV5-4	TRBJ2-1	TRBD2	many	TGTGCCAGCAGCCCCCGGGGGGGCGGGAGTTACAATGAGCAGTTCTTC	CASSPRGGGSYNEQFF
TRBV12-3/TRBV12-4	TRBJ1-6	TRBD1	many	TGTGCCAGCAGTTTCGACAGGGGGACTAGCTCCTATAATTCACCCCTCCACTTT	CASSFDRGTSSYNSPLHF
TRBV19	TRBJ1-5	NA	NA	TGTGCCAGTAGCACAGGGTTAGGTAGCAATCAGCCCCAGCATTTT	CASSTGLGSNQPQHF
TRBV24-1	TRBJ2-5	NA	few	TGTGCCACCAGTGTGGGGGGCCAAGAGACCCAGTACTTC	CATSVGGQETQYF
TRBV2	TRBJ2-4	TRBD2	NA	TGTGCCAGCTCCCGGGGGGGGGACATTGAGTACTTC	CASSRGGDIEYF
TRBV28	TRBJ1-5	NA	few	TGTGCCAGCAGTTTAATGGTCACCAATCAGCCCCAGCATTTT	CASSLMVTNQPQHF
TRBV20-1	TRBJ1-2	NA	few	TGCAGTGCTTACAGGGTTGGCTACACCTTC	CSAYRVGYTF
TRBV30	TRBJ1-2	TRBD1	many	TGTGCCTGGGGAGTCGGGACAGGGTTCGGCTACACCTTC	CAWGVGTGFGYTF
TRBV28	TRBJ2-1	NA	many	TGTGCCAGCGGTACGACTACTTTCCGGGGCAATGAGCAGTTCTTC	CASGTTTFRGNEQFF